This TCR beta chain comes out of a study of blood T cell repertoires in COVID-19. Germline V gene data show CDR1 as MDHEN and CDR2 as SYDVKM. With 11 bases clipped from V and 2 bases from J, the junction kept 3 bases outside the gene matches. The CDR3 length is 12 residues. Original handling: Amplification from reference gene primers served as the basis for estimated nucleated cell counts. TCRdb's table, derived via immunoSEQ multiplex PCR, lists solely in-frame clones and lacks some. Clone size and the V and J calls come from that table; the DNA yielded D and trimming. Of 150,000 or so clones listed, roughly 86% are singletons.

The sequence derives from a man aged 40-50 years who had recovered from COVID-19. Input material: peripheral blood. The gene calls are TRBV28 and TRBJ1-1, with 9 bases aligning to TRBD1. In DNA form, the CDR3 reads TGTGCCTTACAGGGGGCAAACACTGAAGCTTTCTTT. Translation: CALQGANTEAFF.